A selection of T cell receptor beta chains follows, all from one sample in a study of Graves' ophthalmopathy and Graves' hyperthyroidism. One entry per CDR3 protein results from TCRdb running MiXCR on the multiplex PCR reads. In the table there are 300,000 to 400,000 distinct CDR3 sequences, roughly 15% of which are singletons. The sample consisted of peripheral blood. The receptors were gathered from an adult man with Graves' ophthalmopathy. The CDR3 runs from the conserved cysteine through the conserved F or W. Fields, in order: J gene, clone size, V gene, D gene, CDR3 DNA, CDR3 protein. D genes are given only for firm matches. Clone size, where shown, is once, few, many, or a class for clones that have expanded.

j_call: TRBJ1-1
clone_size: many
v_call: TRBV7-8
d_call: TRBD1
cdr3_nt: TGTGCCAGCAGCTTATACAGTTTGGGCCAGGGGGTCGACACTGAAGCTTTCTTT
cdr3_aa: CASSLYSLGQGVDTEAFF

j_call: TRBJ1-2
clone_size: many
v_call: TRBV28
d_call: TRBD1
cdr3_nt: TGTGCCAGCGGAACAGGGGGGTTAAACTATGGCTACACCTTC
cdr3_aa: CASGTGGLNYGYTF

j_call: TRBJ2-5
clone_size: many
v_call: TRBV20-1
d_call: -
cdr3_nt: TGCAGTGCTAGTCACGGGGAGGGGGGAGAGACCCAGTACTTC
cdr3_aa: CSASHGEGGETQYF

j_call: TRBJ1-2
clone_size: many
v_call: TRBV29-1
d_call: -
cdr3_nt: TGCAGCGCCGGGGGCAGATATGGCTACACCTTC
cdr3_aa: CSAGGRYGYTF

j_call: TRBJ1-1
clone_size: many
v_call: TRBV14
d_call: -
cdr3_nt: TGTGCCAGCAGCCAAGTCGGGGGCGCGGGGACTGAAGCTTTCTTT
cdr3_aa: CASSQVGGAGTEAFF

j_call: TRBJ2-5
clone_size: many
v_call: TRBV2
d_call: -
cdr3_nt: TGTGCCAGCAGTGGTTACGAGGGGGAAGAGACCCAGTACTTC
cdr3_aa: CASSGYEGEETQYF

j_call: TRBJ1-1
clone_size: few
v_call: TRBV19
d_call: -
cdr3_nt: TGTGCCAGTAGTATGGGGCTGGAGGCTTTCTTT
cdr3_aa: CASSMGLEAFF

j_call: TRBJ2-7
clone_size: once
v_call: TRBV20-1
d_call: -
cdr3_nt: TGCAGTGCTAGAGAATCCGGGACCGCGGACTACGAGCAGTACTTC
cdr3_aa: CSARESGTADYEQYF

j_call: TRBJ2-5
clone_size: many
v_call: TRBV30
d_call: -
cdr3_nt: TGTGCCTGGAGTCTTTTGGAGACCCAGTACTTC
cdr3_aa: CAWSLLETQYF

j_call: TRBJ2-5
clone_size: -
v_call: TRBV5-1
d_call: TRBD2
cdr3_nt: TGCGCCAGCAGCTTAAACGGGAGGGCCCTCGGGACCCAGTACTTC
cdr3_aa: CASSLNGRALGTQYF

j_call: TRBJ2-7
clone_size: many
v_call: TRBV6-5
d_call: TRBD2
cdr3_nt: TGTGCCAGCAGTTACTCAAAAGCGGGAGGGAACGAGCAGTACTTC
cdr3_aa: CASSYSKAGGNEQYF

j_call: TRBJ1-1
clone_size: many
v_call: TRBV6-1
d_call: -
cdr3_nt: TGTGCCAGCAGCCTTGCTGTAAGCACTGAAGCTTTCTTT
cdr3_aa: CASSLAVSTEAFF

j_call: TRBJ1-2
clone_size: many
v_call: TRBV11-2
d_call: -
cdr3_nt: TGTGCCAGCAGCAAATCAGGACTCTACACCTTC
cdr3_aa: CASSKSGLYTF

j_call: TRBJ1-5
clone_size: many
v_call: TRBV6-2/TRBV6-3
d_call: -
cdr3_nt: TGTGCCAGCAGTACGGCCGGGACCGGCAATCAGCCCCAGCATTTT
cdr3_aa: CASSTAGTGNQPQHF

j_call: TRBJ2-7
clone_size: many
v_call: TRBV11-1
d_call: -
cdr3_nt: TGTGCCAGCAGCTCCCGGACTCCCCTGATCTACGAGCAGTACTTC
cdr3_aa: CASSSRTPLIYEQYF

j_call: TRBJ2-7
clone_size: many
v_call: TRBV6-2/TRBV6-3
d_call: TRBD1
cdr3_nt: TGTGCCAGCAGGGGACAGGGGGTTCGGCGCCACGAGCAGTACTTC
cdr3_aa: CASRGQGVRRHEQYF

j_call: TRBJ2-5
clone_size: -
v_call: TRBV12-3/TRBV12-4
d_call: TRBD1
cdr3_nt: TGTGCCAGCAGTTCTCGGGACAGGGGTACAGAGACCCAGTACTTC
cdr3_aa: CASSSRDRGTETQYF

j_call: TRBJ1-2
clone_size: many
v_call: TRBV7-2
d_call: TRBD1
cdr3_nt: TGTGCCAGCAGCTTTCGGACAGGGGAAAATGGCTACACCTTC
cdr3_aa: CASSFRTGENGYTF

j_call: TRBJ2-7
clone_size: -
v_call: TRBV11-2
d_call: TRBD2
cdr3_nt: TGTGCCAGCAGCTCCTCCCGACTAGCGGGGGGGTCCCGGGAGCAGTACTTC
cdr3_aa: CASSSSRLAGGSREQYF

j_call: TRBJ2-5
clone_size: few
v_call: TRBV5-6
d_call: TRBD2
cdr3_nt: TGTGCCAGCAGCTTGGATCCCGGGAGGCAAGAGACCCAGTACTTC
cdr3_aa: CASSLDPGRQETQYF

j_call: TRBJ2-2
clone_size: many
v_call: TRBV6-2/TRBV6-3
d_call: TRBD2
cdr3_nt: TGTGCCAGCAGTTGGGCTAGCGGGGGGCTGGGGGTTAACGGGGAGCTGTTTTTT
cdr3_aa: CASSWASGGLGVNGELFF

j_call: TRBJ1-2
clone_size: many
v_call: TRBV30
d_call: -
cdr3_nt: TGTGCCTGGACCAGTCCCTGGGGCTACACCTTC
cdr3_aa: CAWTSPWGYTF

j_call: TRBJ1-3
clone_size: -
v_call: TRBV20-1
d_call: -
cdr3_nt: TGCAGTGCTAGAGGGAGGGACTCTGGAAACACCATATATTTT
cdr3_aa: CSARGRDSGNTIYF

j_call: TRBJ1-1
clone_size: many
v_call: TRBV12-3/TRBV12-4
d_call: TRBD1
cdr3_nt: TGTGCCAGCAGTTTGGGACAGTGGGCCAATGAAGCTTTCTTT
cdr3_aa: CASSLGQWANEAFF

j_call: TRBJ1-6
clone_size: many
v_call: TRBV5-6
d_call: -
cdr3_nt: TGTGCCAGCAGCTTGGACAGGTTGGGGGGCGACCGATCACCCCTCCACTTT
cdr3_aa: CASSLDRLGGDRSPLHF

j_call: TRBJ1-2
clone_size: many
v_call: TRBV29-1
d_call: -
cdr3_nt: TGCAGCGGCCTTGGTACAGGGGGCTACACCTTC
cdr3_aa: CSGLGTGGYTF

j_call: TRBJ2-7
clone_size: many
v_call: TRBV24-1
d_call: -
cdr3_nt: TGTGCCACCAGTGATCCCGGGACTGGTTCCTACGAGCAGTACTTC
cdr3_aa: CATSDPGTGSYEQYF

j_call: TRBJ2-7
clone_size: many
v_call: TRBV6-1
d_call: TRBD1
cdr3_nt: TGTGCCAGCAGCTGGGACAGGCTCTCCTACGAGCAGTACTTC
cdr3_aa: CASSWDRLSYEQYF

j_call: TRBJ2-7
clone_size: many
v_call: TRBV3-1
d_call: -
cdr3_nt: TGTGCCAGCAGCCAACAACAGGGAGAAGGCGAGCAGTACTTC
cdr3_aa: CASSQQQGEGEQYF

j_call: TRBJ1-2
clone_size: many
v_call: TRBV6-1
d_call: -
cdr3_nt: TGTGCCAGCAGTGGGACCTCCCCGACATCGGAAAACTATGGCTACACCTTC
cdr3_aa: CASSGTSPTSENYGYTF

j_call: TRBJ2-7
clone_size: few
v_call: TRBV29-1
d_call: -
cdr3_nt: TGCAGCGTCGGAGTGATTCACGAGCAGTACTTC
cdr3_aa: CSVGVIHEQYF

j_call: TRBJ1-1
clone_size: many
v_call: TRBV18
d_call: -
cdr3_nt: TGTGCCAGCTCACTCAAACCGGGGGTAGGCACTGAAGCTTTCTTT
cdr3_aa: CASSLKPGVGTEAFF

j_call: TRBJ1-2
clone_size: -
v_call: TRBV15
d_call: TRBD1
cdr3_nt: TGTGCCACCAGCAGCCAGGGGGAGGGCGATGGCTACACCTTC
cdr3_aa: CATSSQGEGDGYTF

j_call: TRBJ2-6
clone_size: many
v_call: TRBV2
d_call: -
cdr3_nt: TGTGCCAGCAGTGTGTTCAGGGTCTCTGGGGCCAACGTCCTGACTTTC
cdr3_aa: CASSVFRVSGANVLTF

j_call: TRBJ2-5
clone_size: many
v_call: TRBV7-8
d_call: -
cdr3_nt: TGTGCCAGCAGCTTAGCGGGGGGGCCAGAGACCCAGTACTTC
cdr3_aa: CASSLAGGPETQYF

j_call: TRBJ2-7
clone_size: many
v_call: TRBV7-2
d_call: -
cdr3_nt: TGTGCCAGCAGCGTACCCTCCTACGAGCAGTACTTC
cdr3_aa: CASSVPSYEQYF

j_call: TRBJ2-2
clone_size: many
v_call: TRBV19
d_call: -
cdr3_nt: TGTGCCAGTAGTAACGCAGGTTTCTACACCGGGGAGCTGTTTTTT
cdr3_aa: CASSNAGFYTGELFF